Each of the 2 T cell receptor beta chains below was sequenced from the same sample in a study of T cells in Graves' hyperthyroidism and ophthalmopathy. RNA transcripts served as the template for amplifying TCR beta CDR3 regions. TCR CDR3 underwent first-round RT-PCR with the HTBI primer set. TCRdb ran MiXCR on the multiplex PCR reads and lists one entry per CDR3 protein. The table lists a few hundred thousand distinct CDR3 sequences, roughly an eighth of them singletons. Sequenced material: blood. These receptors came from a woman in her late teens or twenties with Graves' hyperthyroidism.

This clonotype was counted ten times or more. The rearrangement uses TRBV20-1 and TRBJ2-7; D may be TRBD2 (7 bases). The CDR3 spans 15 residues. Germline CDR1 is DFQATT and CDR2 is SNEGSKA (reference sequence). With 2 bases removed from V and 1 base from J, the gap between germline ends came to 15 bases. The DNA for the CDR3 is TGCAGTGCTAGATTGGGCGGGGGCAGATCCTACGAGCAGTACTTC. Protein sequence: CSARLGGGRSYEQYF.

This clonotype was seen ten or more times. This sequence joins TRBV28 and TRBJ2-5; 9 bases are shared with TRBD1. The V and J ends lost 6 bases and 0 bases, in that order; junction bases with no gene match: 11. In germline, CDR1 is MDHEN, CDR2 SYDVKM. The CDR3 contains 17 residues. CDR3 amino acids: CASRPTTGGLYQETQYF. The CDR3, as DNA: TGTGCCAGCAGACCAACAACAGGGGGCCTGTACCAAGAGACCCAGTACTTC.